What follows describes a single TCR beta chain. Antigen specificity is unknown. Uncontrolled infection, other autoimmune disease, pregnancy and lactation each barred patients from inclusion. PBMCs were sourced from more than 9 ml fresh peripheral blood. Trimming shortened V by 5 bases and J by 5 bases, and 18 bases separated the two germline ends. This CDR3 spans 15 amino acids. These data belong to a study of T cells in Graves' hyperthyroidism and ophthalmopathy. Whole-study findings and limits: Before onset, ophthalmopathy was predicted by the model a median roughly 6.4 months earlier. Peripheral blood also featured most of the thyroid clonotypes expanded above 0.001.

It was RNA transcripts that yielded the amplified TCR beta CDR3 regions. Using the HTBI primer set, a first-round RT-PCR was run on the TCR CDR3. MiXCR, applied by TCRdb to the multiplex PCR reads, yields one record per CDR3 protein. The sample records hundreds of thousands of distinct CDR3 sequences, around 24% being singletons. This clonotype was obtained from a young woman with Graves' ophthalmopathy. The sequenced sample was blood. The chain links TRBV12-3 or TRBV12-4 to TRBJ2-5, with TRBD2 as a possible D gene (7 bases). This CDR3 reads CASSQSSGGGETQYF. The CDR3 DNA is TGTGCCAGCAGTCAATCTAGCGGAGGGGGGGAGACCCAGTACTTC.